The 6 T cell receptor beta chains listed next were all sequenced from one sample in a study of OX40 agonist ivuxolimab in advanced cancers. Produced via immunoSEQ multiplex PCR; TCRdb's table is partial and in-frame only. This table holds fewer than 65,000 clones, about four fifths found once. Source: CD4+ or CD8+ T cells sorted from blood, taken in a trial of the OX40 agonist ivuxolimab. These TCRs come from an adult with an advanced solid tumor such as melanoma, head and neck, liver or kidney cancer.

The V and J genes are TRBV7-2 and TRBJ2-3; 11 bases line up with TRBD2. Per germline, CDR1 SGHTA and CDR2 FQGNSA. The CDR3 extends over 15 amino acids. V was clipped by 6 bases and J by 7 bases; unmatched bases: 9. The CDR3 nucleotides are TGTGCCAGCAGGCAACTAGCGGGAGCTGTAAATACGCAGTATTTT. Protein product: CASRQLAGAVNTQYF.

V usage is TRBV5-4 and J usage is TRBJ1-1, with TRBD1 as a possible D gene (5 bases). The CDR3 spans 15 residues. V shed 0 bases and J shed 4 bases, with 13 bases lying between them. Germline CDR1 reads SGHNT; CDR2 reads YYREEE (reference sequence). DNA for the CDR3: TGTGCCAGCAGCTTGGGGATAGGGGTCGCCACTGAAGCTTTCTTT. Protein sequence: CASSLGIGVATEAFF.

The V and J genes are TRBV5-6 and TRBJ2-7; D remains unclear. Looked up from germline, CDR1 is SGHDT and CDR2 is YYEEEE. Trimming removed 0 bases at V and 0 bases at J, with 7 bases between. The CDR3 runs 14 residues. In DNA, the CDR3 is TGTGCCAGCAGCTTGGGACTTTTCTCCTACGAGCAGTACTTC. Translating it yields CASSLGLFSYEQYF.

The V and J genes are TRBV7-8 and TRBJ2-7; a possible D gene is TRBD1 (6 bases). V was cut by 3 bases and J by 2 bases, with 14 bases left in between. The CDR3 length is 15 residues. Germline V gene data show CDR1 as SGHVS and CDR2 as FQNEAQ. CDR3 region: CASSFPAGVTYEQYF. Written as DNA, the CDR3 is TGTGCCAGCAGCTTCCCGGCAGGGGTAACCTACGAGCAGTACTTC.

For this clone: Other DNA sequences from this sample encode an identical CDR3 as well. The rearrangement joins TRBV18 to TRBJ1-5, with D uncertain. CDR3 size: 13 residues. Germline CDR1 and CDR2: KGHSH and LQKENI. The germline V and J ends were trimmed by 2 bases and 1 base, with 3 bases remaining between them. CDR3: CASSPDSNQPQHF. The CDR3 coding sequence is TGTGCCAGCTCACCAGACAGCAATCAGCCCCAGCATTTT.

This clone was counted once. V and J are TRBV19 and TRBJ2-5; 8 bases match TRBD2. Germline loops: CDR1 LNHDA, CDR2 SQIVND (reference sequence). CDR3 size: 17 residues. J gave up 5 bases and V 3 bases, and 14 bases lay outside the gene matches. CDR3 nucleotide sequence: TGTGCCAGTAGTATCCCCATCGGGGGGGACCTTCAGGAGACCCAGTACTTC. Translating gives CASSIPIGGDLQETQYF.